These 24 T cell receptor beta chains were sequenced from one sample in a study of T cell clones after liver transplantation. Method: immunoSEQ multiplex PCR; TCRdb's copy keeps in-frame clones and lacks some. The table records about 51,000 clones, roughly 71% of them present only once. The starting material was CD4+ T cells from blood, obtained roughly 56 months after liver transplant. Receptors originate from a human patient who received a liver transplant. Some T cells may possibly be graft donor cells.

The J gene is TRBJ2-5, the V gene TRBV27; D is possibly TRBD1 (5 bases). The germline V gene has CDR1 MNHEY and CDR2 SMNVEV (reference sequence). V was shortened by 3 bases and J by 5 bases, with 13 bases between the two germline ends. This CDR3 comprises 14 residues. CDR3 nucleotide sequence: TGTGCCAGCAGTTTGAATGGGGCTGATGAGACCCAGTACTTC. As protein: CASSLNGADETQYF.

The J gene is TRBJ2-1, the V gene TRBV5-1, with 8 bases lining up with TRBD1. The junction had 5 bases not matched to a gene; V was cut back by 0 bases and J by 0 bases. Germline-derived CDR1 and CDR2 are SGHRS and YFSETQ. The CDR3 runs to 17 residues. Written as DNA, the CDR3 is TGCGCCAGCAGCTTGGAACCGACAGGGGTCTCCTACAATGAGCAGTTCTTC. Translating gives CASSLEPTGVSYNEQFF.

The rearrangement links TRBV20-1 to TRBJ2-3; 7 bases line up with TRBD1. Germline-derived CDR1 and CDR2 are DFQATT and SNEGSKA (reference sequence). This CDR3 comprises 11 residues. V lost 5 bases and J lost 6; bases outside the gene matches: 2. The CDR3, as DNA: TGCAGTGCTGAGGACAGGGATACGCAGTATTTT. Its translation: CSAEDRDTQYF.

V is TRBV2 and J is TRBJ1-6, with 8 positions matching TRBD1. The ends lost 5 bases at V and 9 bases at J; junction bases unmatched: 9. Germline CDR1 is SNHLY and CDR2 is FYNNEI. The CDR3 totals 15 residues. The CDR3 spells CASSQGQALRSPLHF. Here the CDR3 DNA reads TGTGCCAGCAGTCAGGGACAGGCCCTTCGTTCACCCCTCCACTTT.

This chain connects TRBV2 to TRBJ2-7, with D uncertain. CDR3 length equals 13 residues. V lost 6 bases and J lost 5, with 14 bases in between. The germline CDR1 and CDR2 sequences are SNHLY and FYNNEI. CDR3 nucleotides: TGTGCCAGCAGGGGGAAGTTTTGGGACGAGCAGTACTTC. Translation gives CASRGKFWDEQYF.

This chain joins TRBV11-2 and TRBJ2-5; 10 positions match TRBD2. The V and J ends lost 1 base and 5 bases, in that order; junction bases with no gene match: 7. CDR1 is SGHAT and CDR2 is FQNNGV in the germline V gene. The CDR3 contains 16 residues. The CDR3 DNA is TGTGCCAGCAGCTTAGCACCTAGCGGGGGTGACGAGACCCAGTACTTC. This gives the protein CASSLAPSGGDETQYF.

The rearrangement uses TRBV5-4 and TRBJ1-1; D call uncertain. The length of the CDR3 is 14 residues. The germline CDR1 and CDR2 sequences are SGHNT and YYREEE (reference sequence). With 0 bases removed from V and 1 base from J, the gap between germline ends came to 7 bases. CDR3 nucleotide sequence: TGTGCCAGCAGCTTGGCACAGACGAACACTGAAGCTTTCTTT. It codes for CASSLAQTNTEAFF.

The V call is TRBV5-1, the J call TRBJ2-3, with a possible D match to TRBD1 (6 bases). V was shortened by 0 bases and J by 4 bases, with 15 bases between the two germline ends. Germline CDR1 and CDR2: SGHRS and YFSETQ. This CDR3 region has 16 residues. CDR3 DNA sequence: TGCGCCAGCAGCTTGGGGCAGGGGCTGGTGGCAGATACGCAGTATTTT. Protein: CASSLGQGLVADTQYF.

This chain links TRBV2 with TRBJ1-1; D call uncertain. The ends were cut back, 6 bases at V and 8 bases at J, with 10 bases in the middle. The CDR3 spans 11 residues. CDR1 and CDR2 from the germline V gene are SNHLY and FYNNEI. This chain's CDR3 is CASRGMTEAFF. DNA for the CDR3: TGTGCCAGCAGAGGGATGACAGAAGCTTTCTTT.

The rearrangement joins TRBV28 to TRBJ1-4, with D unclear. The CDR3 contains 10 residues. Trimming pared 6 bases from V and 6 bases from J, leaving 2 bases between. Germline lookup yields CDR1 MDHEN and CDR2 SYDVKM. CDR3 DNA sequence: TGTGCCAGCAGGGATGAAAAACTGTTTTTT. It specifies CASRDEKLFF.

The chain carries TRBV11-3 and TRBJ2-7; 8 nucleotides align to TRBD1. Germline V gene data show CDR1 as SGHNT and CDR2 as YENEEA. V shed 2 bases, J shed 7 bases, and the junction held 10 bases outside the gene matches. This CDR3 contains 15 residues. DNA for the CDR3: TGTGCCAGCAGCTTATATTCGGACAGGGACAGTGAGCAGTACTTC. Protein sequence: CASSLYSDRDSEQYF.

The chain links TRBV27 to TRBJ1-2, with TRBD1 matching 10 bases. The germline CDR1 and CDR2 sequences are MNHEY and SMNVEV (reference sequence). This CDR3 has 18 residues. Trimming took 1 base from V and 6 from J; bases not matched to a gene: 14. The CDR3 reads CASSLWPGLGGTGDGYTF. DNA for the CDR3: TGTGCCAGCAGTTTATGGCCGGGGTTGGGAGGGACAGGGGATGGCTACACCTTC.

This clone has just a few counts. The chain carries TRBV2 and TRBJ1-6; D unclear. This CDR3 region has 15 residues. V dropped 6 bases and J dropped 9 bases, with 18 bases sitting between them. Germline V lookup: CDR1 SNHLY, CDR2 FYNNEI. CDR3 region: CASRPDNPRGSPLHF. The CDR3 bases are TGTGCCAGCAGGCCGGATAACCCGCGGGGTTCACCCCTCCACTTT.

This chain connects TRBV7-3 to TRBJ1-2; 9 bases align to TRBD1. V gave up 5 bases and J gave up 8 bases; unmatched junction bases: 18. Germline V lookup: CDR1 SGHTA, CDR2 FQGTGA. CDR3 length equals 17 residues. This CDR3 is CASSPTGGTGKTPGYTF. CDR3 bases: TGTGCCAGCAGCCCGACCGGTGGGACAGGGAAAACGCCAGGCTACACCTTC. The complete variable domain, with remaining parts taken from reference TRBV7-3 and TRBJ1-2, reads GAGVSQTPSNKVTEKGKYVELRCDPISGHTALYWYRQSLGQGPEFLIYFQGTGAADDSGLPNDRFFAVRPEGSVSTLKIQRTERGDSAVYLCASSPTGGTGKTPGYTFGSGTRLTVV.

This clone was seen a few times. CDR3 DNA sequence: TGCGCCAGCAGCTGGCTCAGGGGGAACACAGATACGCAGTATTTT. This encodes CASSWLRGNTDTQYF. This sequence joins TRBV5-1 and TRBJ2-3, with 7 bases matching TRBD1. V was pared by 3 bases and J by 2 bases, with 6 bases of the junction left unmatched. The germline V gene has CDR1 SGHRS and CDR2 YFSETQ. This CDR3 comprises 15 residues.

V and J are TRBV28 and TRBJ1-6, with D perhaps TRBD1 (5 bases). The CDR3 has 11 residues. Deletions cut 5 bases from V and 10 bases from J, with 6 bases between. Germline loops: CDR1 MDHEN, CDR2 SYDVKM. The CDR3 DNA is TGTGCCAGCAGTGGGGACTCACCCCTCCACTTT. Encoded protein: CASSGDSPLHF.

This clone was picked up a small number of times. V gene TRBV4-1 combines with J gene TRBJ2-4; 10 bases are a match to TRBD1. V gave up 2 bases and J gave up 8 bases; unmatched junction bases: 6. The CDR3 consists of 15 residues. In germline, CDR1 is MGHRA, CDR2 YSYEKL. The CDR3, as DNA: TGCGCCAGCAGCCAACCTGGGGGGACAGGGGACATTCAGTACTTC. It encodes CASSQPGGTGDIQYF.

V is TRBV30 and J is TRBJ2-1, with 8 bases lining up with TRBD2. This CDR3 contains 15 residues. CDR1 and CDR2 from the germline V gene are GTSNPN and SVGIG (reference sequence). J lost 3 bases, V lost 2 bases, and 6 bases had no gene match. This CDR3 reads CAWSPGRGGYNEQFF. CDR3 in DNA: TGTGCCTGGAGTCCGGGACGGGGGGGCTACAATGAGCAGTTCTTC.

V is TRBV6-5 and J is TRBJ2-7; D perhaps matches TRBD1 (6 bases). V dropped 6 bases and J dropped 3 bases, with 15 bases sitting between them. CDR1 MNHEY and CDR2 SVGAGI come from the germline V gene. The CDR3 has 14 amino acids. The CDR3, as DNA: TGTGCCAGCAGGGAACACAGGGACCACTACGAGCAGTACTTC. It translates to CASREHRDHYEQYF.

The chain joins TRBV11-3 to TRBJ2-3; D call uncertain. The CDR3 loop spans 14 amino acids. Per the germline V gene, CDR1 is SGHNT and CDR2 is YENEEA. Trimming shortened V by 1 base and J by 4 bases, and 9 bases separated the two germline ends. This chain's CDR3 is CASSLAAAADTQYF. The CDR3, as DNA: TGTGCCAGCAGCTTAGCCGCGGCGGCAGATACGCAGTATTTT.

J is TRBJ1-2 and V is TRBV30; perhaps TRBD1 as D (5 bases). In germline, CDR1 is GTSNPN, CDR2 SVGIG (reference sequence). The CDR3 consists of 13 residues. V lost 3 bases, J lost 6 bases, and 14 bases lay in between. The CDR3 here is CAWSTTGDDGYTF. CDR3 DNA sequence: TGTGCCTGGAGCACCACAGGCGACGATGGCTACACCTTC. Full variable domain (remainder filled in from reference TRBV30 and TRBJ1-2): SQTIHQWPATLVQPVGSPLSLECTVEGTSNPNLYWYRQAAGRGLQLLFYSVGIGQISSEVPQNLSASRPQDRQFILSSKKLLLSDSGFYLCAWSTTGDDGYTFGSGTRLTVV.

This chain links TRBV5-5 with TRBJ1-2; weak D call: TRBD1 (5 bases). The ends were cut back, 3 bases at V and 5 bases at J, with 17 bases in the middle. CDR1 SGHKS and CDR2 YYEKEE come from the germline V gene (reference sequence). This CDR3 contains 15 residues. The CDR3 DNA reads TGTGCCAGCAGCTCGACAGTGACACGATCTTATGGCTACACCTTC. Its protein product is CASSSTVTRSYGYTF.

This clone is categorized as medium-sized. This sequence joins TRBV6-5 and TRBJ2-1; TRBD1 agrees at 10 bases. There are 16 residues in the CDR3. V lost 2 bases and J lost 6; bases outside the gene matches: 7. Germline V gene data show CDR1 as MNHEY and CDR2 as SVGAGI. In DNA, the CDR3 is TGTGCCAGCAGTTACGCGGGACAGGGGTACGGCAATGAGCAGTTCTTC. Protein product: CASSYAGQGYGNEQFF.

CDR3 loop: CASSEGGDQPQHF. In nucleotides, the CDR3 is TGTGCCAGCAGTGAGGGGGGTGATCAGCCCCAGCATTTT. This rearrangement joins TRBV2 to TRBJ1-5; TRBD1 is a possible D gene (5 bases). Per germline, CDR1 SNHLY and CDR2 FYNNEI. With 3 bases removed from V and 5 bases from J, the gap between germline ends came to 8 bases. The CDR3 runs 13 residues.